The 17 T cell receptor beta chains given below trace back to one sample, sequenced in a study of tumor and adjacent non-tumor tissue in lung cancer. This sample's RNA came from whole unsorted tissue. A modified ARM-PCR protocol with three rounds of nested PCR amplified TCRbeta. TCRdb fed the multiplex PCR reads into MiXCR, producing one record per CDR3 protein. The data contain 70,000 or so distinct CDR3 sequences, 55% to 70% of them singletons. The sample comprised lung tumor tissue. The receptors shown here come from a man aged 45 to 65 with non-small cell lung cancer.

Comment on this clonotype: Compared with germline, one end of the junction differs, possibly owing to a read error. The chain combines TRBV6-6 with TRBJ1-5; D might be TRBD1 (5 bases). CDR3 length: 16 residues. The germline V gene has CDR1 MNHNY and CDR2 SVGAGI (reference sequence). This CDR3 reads CASRQTGHGAVQPQHF. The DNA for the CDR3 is TGTGCTAGCAGGCAAACTGGACATGGGGCCGTTCAGCCACAGCATTTT.

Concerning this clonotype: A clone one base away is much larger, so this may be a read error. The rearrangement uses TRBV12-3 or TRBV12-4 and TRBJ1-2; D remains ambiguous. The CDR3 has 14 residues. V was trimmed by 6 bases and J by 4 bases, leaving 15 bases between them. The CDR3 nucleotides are TGTGCCAGCAGAACCTTCGGGCAGAGCTATGGCTACACCTTC. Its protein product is CASRTFGQSYGYTF.

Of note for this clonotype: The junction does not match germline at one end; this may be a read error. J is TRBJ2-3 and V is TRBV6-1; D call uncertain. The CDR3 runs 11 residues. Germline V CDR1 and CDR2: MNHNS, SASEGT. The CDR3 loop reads CTSMLGIMQYF. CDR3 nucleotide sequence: TGTACCAGCATGTTGGGGATTATGCAGTATTTT.

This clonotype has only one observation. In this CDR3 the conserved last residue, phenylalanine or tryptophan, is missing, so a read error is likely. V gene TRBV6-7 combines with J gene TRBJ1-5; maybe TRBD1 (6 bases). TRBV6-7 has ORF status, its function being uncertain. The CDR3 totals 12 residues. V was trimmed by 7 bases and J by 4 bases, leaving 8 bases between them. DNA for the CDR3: TGTGCCAGCAAAACAGGGAATCAGCCCCAGCATCTT. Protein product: CASKTGNQPQHL.

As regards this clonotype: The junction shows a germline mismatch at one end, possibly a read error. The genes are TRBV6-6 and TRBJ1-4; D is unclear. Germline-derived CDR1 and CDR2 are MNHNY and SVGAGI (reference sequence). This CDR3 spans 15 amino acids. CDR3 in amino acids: CASSPPEPGGEKLFF. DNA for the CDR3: TGTGCGAGCAGTCCCCCAGAGCCTGGAGGTGAAAAACTGTTTTTT.

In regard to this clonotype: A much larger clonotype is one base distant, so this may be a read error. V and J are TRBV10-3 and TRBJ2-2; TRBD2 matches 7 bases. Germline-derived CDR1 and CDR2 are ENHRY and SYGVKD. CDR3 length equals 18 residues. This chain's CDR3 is CAISESSRAGRNTGKLFF. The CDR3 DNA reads TGTGCCATCAGTGAGTCCAGTCGAGCGGGACGAAACACCGGGAAGCTGTTTTTT.

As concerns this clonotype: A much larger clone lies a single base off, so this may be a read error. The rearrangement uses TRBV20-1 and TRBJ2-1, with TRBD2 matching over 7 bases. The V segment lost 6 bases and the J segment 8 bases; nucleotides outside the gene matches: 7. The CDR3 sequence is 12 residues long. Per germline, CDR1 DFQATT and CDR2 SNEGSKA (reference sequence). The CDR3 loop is CSASASGYEQFF. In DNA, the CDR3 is TGCAGTGCGTCGGCTAGCGGATATGAGCAGTTCTTC.

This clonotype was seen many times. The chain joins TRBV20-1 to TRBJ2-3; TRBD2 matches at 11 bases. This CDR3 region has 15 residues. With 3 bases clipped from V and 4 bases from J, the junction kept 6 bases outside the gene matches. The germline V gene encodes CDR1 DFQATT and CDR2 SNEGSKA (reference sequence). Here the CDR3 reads CSARDSGRAPDTQYF. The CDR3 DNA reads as TGCAGTGCTAGGGATAGCGGGAGGGCCCCAGATACGCAGTATTTT.

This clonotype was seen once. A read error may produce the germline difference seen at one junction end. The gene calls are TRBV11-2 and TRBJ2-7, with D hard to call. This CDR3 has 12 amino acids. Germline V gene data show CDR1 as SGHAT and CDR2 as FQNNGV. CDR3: CANSPAYYEQYF. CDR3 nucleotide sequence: TGTGCCAACAGCCCAGCGTACTACGAGCAGTACTTC.

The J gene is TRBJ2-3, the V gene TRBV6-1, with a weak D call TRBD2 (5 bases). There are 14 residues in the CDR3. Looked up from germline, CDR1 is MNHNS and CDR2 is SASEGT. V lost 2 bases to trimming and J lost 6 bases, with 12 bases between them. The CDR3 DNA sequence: TGTGCCAGCAGTGAACGAGGGTCTCGGGATACGCAGTATTTT. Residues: CASSERGSRDTQYF.

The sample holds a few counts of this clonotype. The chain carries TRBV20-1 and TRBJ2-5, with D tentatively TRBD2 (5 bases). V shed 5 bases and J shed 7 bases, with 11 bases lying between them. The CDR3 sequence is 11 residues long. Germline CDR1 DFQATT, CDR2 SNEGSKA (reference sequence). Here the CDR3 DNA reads TGCAGTGCTTCCGACTACGGGACCCAGTACTTC. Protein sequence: CSASDYGTQYF.

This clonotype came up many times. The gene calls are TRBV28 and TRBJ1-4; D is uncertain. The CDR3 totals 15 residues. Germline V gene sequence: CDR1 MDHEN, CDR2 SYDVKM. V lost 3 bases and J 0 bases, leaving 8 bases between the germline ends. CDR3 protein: CASSFRTATNEKLFF. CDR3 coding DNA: TGTGCCAGCAGTTTTAGGACCGCAACTAATGAAAAACTGTTTTTT. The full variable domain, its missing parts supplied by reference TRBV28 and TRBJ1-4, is DVKVTQSSRYLVKRTGEKVFLECVQDMDHENMFWYRQDPGLGLRLIYFSYDVKMKEKGDIPEGYSVSREKKERFSLILESASTNQTSMYLCASSFRTATNEKLFFGSGTQLSVL.

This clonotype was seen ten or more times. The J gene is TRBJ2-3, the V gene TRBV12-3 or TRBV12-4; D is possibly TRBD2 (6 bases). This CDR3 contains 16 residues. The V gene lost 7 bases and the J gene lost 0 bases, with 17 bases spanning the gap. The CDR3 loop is CASTRPPAGSTDTQYF. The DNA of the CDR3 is TGTGCCAGCACGCGCCCTCCAGCGGGTAGCACAGATACGCAGTATTTT.

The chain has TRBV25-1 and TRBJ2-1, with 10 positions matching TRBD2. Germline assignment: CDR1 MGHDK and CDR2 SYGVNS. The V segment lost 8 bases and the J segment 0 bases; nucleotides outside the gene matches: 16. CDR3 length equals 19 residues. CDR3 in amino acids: CASSGIRTSGPSSYNEQFF. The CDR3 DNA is TGTGCCAGCTCAGGTATAAGGACTAGCGGACCGAGCTCCTACAATGAGCAGTTCTTC. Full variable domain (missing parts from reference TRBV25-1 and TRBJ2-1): EADIYQTPRYLVIGTGKKITLECSQTMGHDKMYWYQQDPGMELHLIHYSYGVNSTEKGDLSSESTVSRIRTEHFPLTLESARPSHTSQYLCASSGIRTSGPSSYNEQFFGPGTRLTVL.

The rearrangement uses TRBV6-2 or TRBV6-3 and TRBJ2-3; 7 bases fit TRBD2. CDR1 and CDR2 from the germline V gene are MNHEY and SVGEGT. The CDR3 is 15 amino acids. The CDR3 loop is CVAVEAGARTDTQYF. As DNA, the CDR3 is TGTGTCGCCGTGGAGGCGGGAGCCCGCACAGATACGCAGTATTTT.

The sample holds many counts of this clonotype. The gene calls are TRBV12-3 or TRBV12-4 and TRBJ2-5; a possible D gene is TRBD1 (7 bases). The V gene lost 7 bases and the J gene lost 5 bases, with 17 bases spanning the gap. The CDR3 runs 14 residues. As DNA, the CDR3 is TGTGCCAGCACCAAAGGGGCAGGGGGGGAGACCCAGTACTTC. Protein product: CASTKGAGGETQYF.

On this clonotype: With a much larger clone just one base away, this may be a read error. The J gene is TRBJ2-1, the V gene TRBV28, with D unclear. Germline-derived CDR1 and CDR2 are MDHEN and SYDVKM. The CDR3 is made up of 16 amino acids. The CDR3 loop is CASSPLGALVYNEQLF. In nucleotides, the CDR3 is TGTGCCAGCAGTCCCCTAGGAGCCCTCGTATACAATGAGCAGCTCTTC.